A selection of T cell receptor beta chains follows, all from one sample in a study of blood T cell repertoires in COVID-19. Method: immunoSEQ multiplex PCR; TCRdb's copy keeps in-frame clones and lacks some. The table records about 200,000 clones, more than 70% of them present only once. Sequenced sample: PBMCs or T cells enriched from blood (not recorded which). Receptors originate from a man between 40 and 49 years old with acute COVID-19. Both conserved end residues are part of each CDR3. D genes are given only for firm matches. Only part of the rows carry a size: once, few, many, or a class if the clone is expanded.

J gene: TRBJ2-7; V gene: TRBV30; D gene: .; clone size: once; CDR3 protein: CAWRGAFRGRYEQYF; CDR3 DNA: TGTGCCTGGAGGGGAGCGTTTCGAGGCCGCTACGAGCAGTACTTC
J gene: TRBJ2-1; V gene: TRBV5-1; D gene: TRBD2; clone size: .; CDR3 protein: CASSYGLAGINEQFF; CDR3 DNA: TGCGCCAGCAGCTACGGACTAGCGGGGATCAATGAGCAGTTCTTC
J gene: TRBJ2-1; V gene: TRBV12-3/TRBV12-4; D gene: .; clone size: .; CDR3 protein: CASSTRGQFF; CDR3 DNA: TGTGCCAGCAGTACCCGGGGGCAGTTCTTC
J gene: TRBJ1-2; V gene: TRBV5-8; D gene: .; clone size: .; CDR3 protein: CASSLVYSNYGYTF; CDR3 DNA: TGTGCCAGCAGCTTGGTATATTCTAACTATGGCTACACCTTC
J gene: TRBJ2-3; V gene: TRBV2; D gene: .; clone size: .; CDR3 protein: CASSPSSTDTQYF; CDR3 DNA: TGTGCCAGCAGCCCGAGTAGCACAGATACGCAGTATTTT
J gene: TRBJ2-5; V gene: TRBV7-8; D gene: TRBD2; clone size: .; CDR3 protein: CASSLGASGRVGRQETQYF; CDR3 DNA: TGTGCCAGCAGCTTAGGTGCTAGCGGGAGGGTTGGTCGGCAAGAGACCCAGTACTTC
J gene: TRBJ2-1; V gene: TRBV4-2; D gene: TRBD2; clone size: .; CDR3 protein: CASSARTSGNDYNEQFF; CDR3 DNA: TGTGCCAGCAGCGCCCGGACTAGCGGTAACGACTACAATGAGCAGTTCTTC
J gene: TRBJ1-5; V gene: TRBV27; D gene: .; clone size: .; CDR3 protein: CASSLGSYNQPQHF; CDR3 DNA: TGTGCCAGCAGTTTAGGCAGTTATAATCAGCCCCAGCATTTT
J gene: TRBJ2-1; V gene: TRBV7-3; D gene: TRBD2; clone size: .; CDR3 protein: CASSLSGSPNNEQFF; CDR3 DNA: TGTGCCAGCAGCTTAAGCGGGAGCCCCAACAATGAGCAGTTCTTC
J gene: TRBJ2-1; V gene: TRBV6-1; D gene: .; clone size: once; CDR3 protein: CASSDIAGRLYNEQFF; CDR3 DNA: TGTGCCAGCAGTGACATTGCGGGACGGCTATACAATGAGCAGTTCTTC
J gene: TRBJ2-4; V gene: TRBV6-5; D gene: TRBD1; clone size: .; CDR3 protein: CASTPEPGQKNIQYF; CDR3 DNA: TGTGCCAGCACACCGGAACCGGGACAGAAAAACATTCAGTACTTC
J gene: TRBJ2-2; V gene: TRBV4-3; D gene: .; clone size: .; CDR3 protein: CASSQGGVTGELFF; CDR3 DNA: TGCGCCAGCAGCCAAGGCGGCGTTACCGGGGAGCTGTTTTTT
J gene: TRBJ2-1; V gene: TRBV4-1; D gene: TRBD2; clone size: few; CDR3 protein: CASSPPAGTHFGEQFF; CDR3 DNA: TGCGCCAGCAGCCCCCCAGCGGGAACACACTTCGGTGAGCAGTTCTTC
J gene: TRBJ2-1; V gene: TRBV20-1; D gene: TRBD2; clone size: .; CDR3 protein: CSASPGLAVLF; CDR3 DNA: TGCAGTGCCAGCCCGGGACTAGCGGTTCTCTTC
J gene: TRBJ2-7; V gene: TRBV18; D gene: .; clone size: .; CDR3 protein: CASSSGTSPTYEQYF; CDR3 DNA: TGTGCCAGCTCATCCGGGACTTCCCCTACCTACGAGCAGTACTTC
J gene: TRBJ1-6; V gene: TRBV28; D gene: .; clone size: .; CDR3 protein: CASSLYQGKGSPLHF; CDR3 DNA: TGTGCCAGCAGTTTATACCAGGGGAAGGGTTCACCCCTCCACTTT
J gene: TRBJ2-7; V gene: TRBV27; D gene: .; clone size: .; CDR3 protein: CASSTKLYEQYF; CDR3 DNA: TGTGCCAGCAGCACCAAACTCTACGAGCAGTACTTC
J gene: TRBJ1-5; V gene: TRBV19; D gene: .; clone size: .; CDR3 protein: CASSIDLAVNQPQHF; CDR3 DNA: TGTGCCAGTAGTATAGATTTGGCGGTCAATCAGCCCCAGCATTTT